These 27 T cell receptor beta chains originate from one sample sequenced in a study of identical twins. TCRdb fed the 5' RACE reads into MiXCR, producing one record per CDR3 protein. This table holds about 550,000 distinct CDR3 sequences, 20% to 25% found once. This sample was also put to use in a study of yellow fever vaccine responses in identical twins.

Sequencing was performed on CD4+ T cells sorted from blood. These receptors were obtained from a woman younger than 35 in good health.

V usage is TRBV3-1 and J usage is TRBJ1-2; TRBD1 might be the D (6 bases). V was cut by 2 bases and J by 4 bases, with 8 bases left in between. In germline, CDR1 is LGHDT, CDR2 YNNKEL (reference sequence). The CDR3 is made up of 13 amino acids. For the CDR3, the DNA is TGTGCCAGCAGCCAATACAGGGCCTATGGCTACACCTTC. Residues: CASSQYRAYGYTF.

This CDR3 reads CASSQDFVHEQFF. The CDR3 DNA follows: TGTGCCAGCAGCCAAGATTTCGTTCATGAGCAGTTCTTC. The chain couples TRBV3-1 to TRBJ2-1; D gene uncertain. CDR1 LGHDT and CDR2 YNNKEL come from the germline V gene (reference sequence). The CDR3 is 13 residues long. With 0 bases removed from V and 8 bases from J, the gap between germline ends came to 8 bases.

This clonotype turned up a few times. The chain is built from TRBV20-1 and TRBJ1-6; TRBD1 agrees at 8 bases. V shed 6 bases, J shed 6 bases, and the junction held 4 bases outside the gene matches. The germline gives CDR1 DFQATT, CDR2 SNEGSKA (reference sequence). This CDR3 is 13 amino acids long. CDR3: CSAWTGSNSPLHF. The CDR3 nucleotides are TGCAGTGCGTGGACAGGGAGTAATTCACCCCTCCACTTT.

The chain links TRBV4-1 to TRBJ1-1; D unclear. The CDR3 extends over 10 amino acids. Trimming removed 4 bases from V and 13 bases from J, with 10 bases in between. Germline V lookup: CDR1 MGHRA, CDR2 YSYEKL. The DNA for the CDR3 is TGCGCCAGCAGCCGCGACCACGGTTTCTTT. Translation gives CASSRDHGFF.

The V gene is TRBV12-3 or TRBV12-4, the J gene TRBJ2-6; D uncertain. The V gene lost 2 bases and the J gene lost 2 bases, with 4 bases spanning the gap. The length of the CDR3 is 14 residues. The CDR3, as DNA: TGTGCCAGCAGTTTAAGAGCTGGGGCCAACGTCCTGACTTTC. Protein: CASSLRAGANVLTF.

The sample holds a few counts of this clonotype. The genes are TRBV20-1 and TRBJ2-7; maybe TRBD1 (5 bases). V lost 3 bases to trimming and J lost 1 base, with 13 bases between them. Germline V lookup: CDR1 DFQATT, CDR2 SNEGSKA (reference sequence). The CDR3 runs to 14 residues. CDR3 amino acids: CSASQGSSSYEQYV. The CDR3 region has the DNA TGCAGTGCTAGTCAGGGTTCCTCTTCCTACGAGCAGTACGTC.

This clonotype has only a few counts. The J gene is TRBJ2-2, the V gene TRBV3-1; 13 nucleotides agree with TRBD2. CDR1 LGHDT and CDR2 YNNKEL come from the germline V gene (reference sequence). This CDR3 region has 19 residues. Trimming removed 5 bases from V and 4 bases from J; junction bases left unmatched: 13. The DNA of the CDR3 is TGTGCCAGCAGCTTACCCCATCGACTAGCGGGAGGTCGCACCGGGGAGCTGTTTTTT. Amino acids: CASSLPHRLAGGRTGELFF.

The sample holds a few counts of this clonotype. The CDR3: CASSSGRTSGGADTQYF. The CDR3 nucleotides are TGTGCCAGCAGCTCCGGAAGGACTAGCGGAGGGGCAGATACGCAGTATTTT. J is TRBJ2-3 and V is TRBV11-3; 10 bases align to TRBD2. The V segment lost 4 bases and the J segment 4 bases; nucleotides outside the gene matches: 11. Germline loops: CDR1 SGHNT, CDR2 YENEEA. The length of the CDR3 is 17 residues.

The chain employs TRBV2 and TRBJ2-1; D might be TRBD2 (5 bases). Germline assignment: CDR1 SNHLY and CDR2 FYNNEI. V was shortened by 4 bases and J by 10 bases, with 11 bases between the two germline ends. CDR3 length: 12 amino acids. The CDR3 reads CASSVTQREQFF. The CDR3 DNA sequence: TGTGCCAGCAGTGTTACCCAGCGGGAGCAGTTCTTC.

At least ten counts were recorded for this clonotype. The chain couples TRBV7-8 to TRBJ2-3; D may correspond to TRBD1 or TRBD2 (5 bases each). Germline V gives CDR1 SGHVS, CDR2 FQNEAQ. The CDR3 has 15 residues. V was shortened by 5 bases and J by 2 bases, with 14 bases between the two germline ends. The CDR3 region is CASSPVGGATDTQYF. The CDR3 nucleotides are TGTGCCAGCAGCCCCGTTGGGGGTGCCACAGATACGCAGTATTTT.

This chain joins TRBV6-5 and TRBJ2-3; D is possibly TRBD1 (5 bases). Germline V gene data show CDR1 as MNHEY and CDR2 as SVGAGI. Trimming took off 3 bases at V and 2 bases at J, with 18 bases between the two ends. CDR3 length: 17 amino acids. The DNA of the CDR3 is TGTGCCAGCAGTTATGGCAGGGCACCCCTTCTCACAGATACGCAGTATTTT. Amino acids: CASSYGRAPLLTDTQYF.

This clonotype was observed a few times. The chain recombines TRBV3-1 with TRBJ2-1, with unresolved D. CDR1 LGHDT and CDR2 YNNKEL come from the germline V gene (reference sequence). The CDR3 totals 14 residues. V was cut by 3 bases and J by 3 bases, with 9 bases left in between. The CDR3 protein is CASSHWRFYNEQFF. The CDR3 coding sequence is TGTGCCAGCAGCCATTGGCGTTTCTACAATGAGCAGTTCTTC.

The chain is built from TRBV6-5 and TRBJ2-7; unclear D gene. This CDR3 is built from 12 residues. Germline V gene sequence: CDR1 MNHEY, CDR2 SVGAGI. Trimming left V 7 bases short and J 3 bases short, with 10 bases between. The CDR3 nucleotides are TGTGCCAGCATGAAACTGGGCTACGAGCAGTACTTC. It is translated as CASMKLGYEQYF.

The chain is built from TRBV20-1 and TRBJ2-7; 12 bases line up with TRBD2. Trimming at V came to 2 bases and at J to 3 bases, leaving 2 bases not matched to a gene. The CDR3 sequence is 14 residues long. Germline V gene data show CDR1 as DFQATT and CDR2 as SNEGSKA (reference sequence). The CDR3 DNA is TGCAGTGCTAGACAGACTAGCGGGAGCTACGAGCAGTACTTC. It yields the protein CSARQTSGSYEQYF.

This clonotype was recorded a few times. The genes are TRBV7-9 and TRBJ2-1; the match to TRBD2 covers 7 bases. The V gene's germline CDR1 is SEHNR and CDR2 FQNEAQ (reference sequence). CDR3 size: 15 residues. The V and J ends lost 6 bases and 7 bases, in that order; junction bases with no gene match: 12. CDR3 bases: TGTGCCAGCAGGGCGGATTTTAGCGGGTTAAATGAGCAGTTCTTC. Protein: CASRADFSGLNEQFF.

This clonotype has more than one count but fewer than ten. The CDR3 coding sequence is TGTGCCATCAGTGATCCCGGGGGGGCCAACAATGAGCAGTTCTTC. The encoded protein is CAISDPGGANNEQFF. The rearrangement uses TRBV10-3 and TRBJ2-1, with 8 bases identical to TRBD2. Germline CDR1 is ENHRY and CDR2 is SYGVKD. V dropped 3 bases and J dropped 5; count of bases not matched to a gene: 6. CDR3 size: 15 residues.

This clonotype appeared a few times. The genes are TRBV18 and TRBJ2-3; no clear D gene. CDR3 length: 12 amino acids. Trimming took off 5 bases at V and 5 bases at J, with 8 bases between the two ends. Germline V gene data show CDR1 as KGHSH and CDR2 as LQKENI. The CDR3 region is CASSELKDTQYF. The CDR3 nucleotides are TGTGCCAGCTCAGAACTCAAAGATACGCAGTATTTT.

The V call is TRBV5-6, the J call TRBJ2-1, with TRBD2 matching 9 bases. Trimming cost V 2 bases and J 4 bases; bases outside gene matches: 4. This CDR3 region has 15 residues. Germline V lookup: CDR1 SGHDT, CDR2 YYEEEE. CDR3: CASSFEAGGYNEQFF. The CDR3 DNA follows: TGTGCCAGCAGCTTCGAAGCGGGGGGATACAATGAGCAGTTCTTC.

V is TRBV20-1 and J is TRBJ1-1; possible D gene TRBD1, 6 bases. Trimming pared 3 bases from V and 1 base from J, leaving 9 bases between. The CDR3 spans 13 residues. The germline V gene has CDR1 DFQATT and CDR2 SNEGSKA (reference sequence). The CDR3 spells CSASRDTNTEAFF. CDR3 nucleotides: TGCAGTGCTAGCAGGGACACGAACACTGAAGCTTTCTTT.

This chain uses TRBV6-5 with TRBJ1-1; 8 nucleotides match TRBD1. This CDR3 has 18 amino acids. V lost 2 bases, J lost 1 base, and 12 bases stayed unmatched. Germline CDR1 reads MNHEY; CDR2 reads SVGAGI. CDR3 sequence reads: CASSYRAGGGGGNTEAFF. Here the CDR3 DNA reads TGTGCCAGCAGTTACAGGGCAGGGGGCGGAGGGGGGAACACTGAAGCTTTCTTT.

This clonotype was counted between two and nine times. The chain couples TRBV5-1 to TRBJ1-2; 9 nucleotides align to TRBD1. The J segment lost 4 bases and the V segment lost 7 bases, leaving 11 bases of the junction unmatched. The CDR3 spans 15 residues. CDR1 and CDR2 (germline): SGHRS, YFSETQ. CDR3 protein: CASAPGQGVSYGYTF. The CDR3, as DNA: TGCGCCAGCGCACCGGGACAGGGTGTATCCTATGGCTACACCTTC.

This clonotype was counted many times. The chain is built from TRBV5-1 and TRBJ1-6, with unresolved D. Germline CDR1 is SGHRS and CDR2 is YFSETQ. V was pared by 1 base and J by 9 bases, with 17 bases between. This CDR3 region has 16 residues. The CDR3 sequence is CASSLIGGPLGSPLHF. The CDR3 nucleotides read TGCGCCAGCAGCTTGATCGGAGGACCTTTGGGTTCACCCCTCCACTTT. The whole variable domain, remainder taken from reference TRBV5-1 and TRBJ1-6, is KAGVTQTPRYLIKTRGQQVTLSCSPISGHRSVSWYQQTPGQGLQFLFEYFSETQRNKGNFPGRFSGRQFSNSRSEMNVSTLELGDSALYLCASSLIGGPLGSPLHFGNGTRLTVT.

The chain links TRBV7-6 to TRBJ2-7, with 8 positions matching TRBD1. The CDR3 is made up of 15 amino acids. Losses at the gene ends were 5 bases for V and 6 bases for J; bases not matched to a gene: 12. Germline lookup yields CDR1 SGHVS and CDR2 FNYEAQ. In DNA form, the CDR3 reads TGTGCCAGCAGCCCGCGGACAGGGTTCCCCCCCGAGCAGTACGTC. As protein: CASSPRTGFPPEQYV.

This clonotype was counted only a few times. The chain uses TRBV5-1 and TRBJ2-2; possibly TRBD2 for D (5 bases). The CDR3 length is 14 residues. Germline V lookup: CDR1 SGHRS, CDR2 YFSETQ. The V and J ends lost 4 bases and 1 base respectively, with 8 bases between them. This CDR3 reads CASSGRENTGELFF. DNA for the CDR3: TGCGCCAGCAGCGGACGGGAGAACACCGGGGAGCTGTTTTTT.

This clonotype appeared a few times. V gene TRBV24-1 combines with J gene TRBJ2-5; 8 bases agree with TRBD2. Germline CDR1 KGHDR, CDR2 SFDVKD. V was pared by 4 bases and J by 5 bases, with 8 bases of the junction left unmatched. The CDR3 runs 15 residues. CDR3 region: CATSDPGLDGETQYF. In DNA, the CDR3 is TGTGCCACCAGTGACCCGGGACTAGATGGTGAGACCCAGTACTTC.

The chain recombines TRBV3-1 with TRBJ1-4; D gene uncertain. The CDR3 spans 14 residues. Germline assignment: CDR1 LGHDT and CDR2 YNNKEL (reference sequence). Trimming stripped 5 bases from V and 4 bases from J, with 11 bases between. The CDR3 sequence: CASSKLGSNEKLFF. The CDR3 DNA sequence: TGTGCCAGCAGCAAATTGGGCAGTAATGAAAAACTGTTTTTT.

This chain joins TRBV15 and TRBJ2-1, with D unresolved. The germline V and J ends were trimmed by 1 base and 12 bases, with 13 bases remaining between them. This CDR3 is 13 amino acids long. Germline V gene data show CDR1 as LNHNV and CDR2 as YYDKDF (reference sequence). Here the CDR3 reads CATSRARWSRQFF. Written as DNA, the CDR3 is TGTGCCACCAGCAGAGCCCGTTGGTCCCGGCAGTTCTTC. The full variable domain, in which reference TRBV15 and TRBJ2-1 provide the parts outside the CDR3, is DAMVIQNPRYQVTQFGKPVTLSCSQTLNHNVMYWYQQKSSQAPKLLFHYYDKDFNNEADTPDNFQSRRPNTSFCFLDIRSPGLGDTAMYLCATSRARWSRQFFGPGTRLTVL.